Below, 24 T cell receptor beta chains from the same sample are listed, as sequenced in a study of shared clonotypes between healthy human individuals. Assay: immunoSEQ multiplex PCR; the TCRdb copy retains only in-frame clones and omits some. The sample holds 2 million to 2.5 million clones, just over 90% seen once. Naive CD8 cells comprised CD45RO-negative, CCR7-positively selected cells, excluding terminally differentiated effector memory CD45RA+ cells. The sample consisted of naive CD8+ T cells from PBMCs. Receptors originate from a man aged 18 to 30 in good health. Some clones in this sample may be carry-over from other donors' samples.

This chain links TRBV21-1 with TRBJ2-4. TRBV21-1 counts as a pseudogene. The CDR3 totals 19 residues. This CDR3 is CASSKGNEGPPLTKNIQYF. The CDR3 DNA sequence: TGTGCCAGCAGCAAAGGGAATGAGGGACCCCCTCTCACCAAAAACATTCAGTACTTC.

This chain links TRBV4-2 with TRBJ1-4; TRBD1 matches at 8 bases. V trimming: 1 base; J trimming: 8 bases; junction bases outside the gene matches: 6. The CDR3 consists of 15 residues. Germline lookup yields CDR1 LGHNA and CDR2 YNFKEQ. CDR3 DNA: TGTGCCAGCAGCCAAGTTCAGGGGGCTGGGGAAAAACTGTTTTTT. This sequence encodes CASSQVQGAGEKLFF.

V usage is TRBV2 and J usage is TRBJ2-2, with D possibly being TRBD2 (6 bases). Deletions cut 2 bases from V and 6 bases from J, with 13 bases between. The CDR3 totals 15 residues. Germline lookup yields CDR1 SNHLY and CDR2 FYNNEI. The CDR3: CASSETSRGSGELFF. The CDR3 nucleotides are TGTGCCAGCAGTGAAACCTCTCGGGGGTCCGGGGAGCTGTTTTTT.

The chain joins TRBV7-6 to TRBJ2-3; TRBD1 matches 10 bases. This CDR3 comprises 15 residues. Germline CDR1 is SGHVS and CDR2 is FNYEAQ. Trimming cost V 6 bases and J 3 bases; bases outside gene matches: 6. DNA of the CDR3: TGTGCCAGCAGTGCGGGACAGGGGATGACAGATACGCAGTATTTT. Protein: CASSAGQGMTDTQYF.

This clone appeared once. The chain joins TRBV28 to TRBJ1-1, with D possibly being TRBD1 (6 bases). Germline V gives CDR1 MDHEN, CDR2 SYDVKM. V gave up 4 bases and J gave up 4 bases, with 13 bases separating them. The CDR3 is 14 amino acids. The DNA of the CDR3 is TGTGCCAGCAGTTCCCTGGGGGGGGCCACTGAAGCTTTCTTT. Translated: CASSSLGGATEAFF.

The genes are TRBV6-4 and TRBJ2-7; D possibly uses TRBD1 or TRBD2 (5 bases each). Looked up from germline, CDR1 is MRHNA and CDR2 is SNTAGT. With 3 bases removed from V and 1 base from J, the gap between germline ends came to 22 bases. The CDR3 covers 18 residues. The CDR3 region has the DNA TGTGCCAGCAGTGATATCGTACGTATTGGGACGGCATCCTACGAGCAGTACTTC. Translated: CASSDIVRIGTASYEQYF.

The chain is built from TRBV6-4 and TRBJ2-1, with no clear D. Per germline, CDR1 MRHNA and CDR2 SNTAGT. The CDR3 contains 13 residues. V was shortened by 5 bases and J by 3 bases, with 8 bases between the two germline ends. The CDR3 DNA is TGTGCCAGCAGTTTCGGTAGCTACAATGAGCAGTTCTTC. Translated: CASSFGSYNEQFF.

The genes are TRBV9 and TRBJ2-5, with TRBD2 matching 8 bases. The CDR3 runs 16 residues. Unmatched junction bases numbered 6, after V lost 0 bases and J lost 2 bases. Per the germline V gene, CDR1 is SGDLS and CDR2 is YYNGEE. CDR3 nucleotides: TGTGCCAGCAGCGTAGGACGCGGGAGGCTACAAGAGACCCAGTACTTC. Encoded protein: CASSVGRGRLQETQYF.

The genes are TRBV7-3 and TRBJ2-3; D is undetermined. Germline-derived CDR1 and CDR2 are SGHTA and FQGTGA. V gave up 1 base and J gave up 0 bases, with 8 bases separating them. CDR3 length: 15 residues. CDR3 DNA sequence: TGTGCCAGCAGCTTAAGAGCAACTAGCACAGATACGCAGTATTTT. This encodes CASSLRATSTDTQYF.

The J gene is TRBJ2-5, the V gene TRBV7-2; 7 nucleotides match TRBD2. The CDR3 is 16 residues long. CDR1 and CDR2 (germline): SGHTA, FQGNSA. With 1 base clipped from V and 3 bases from J, the junction kept 8 bases outside the gene matches. Here the CDR3 DNA reads TGTGCCAGCAGCTTAGTTTCCCGGGGGGAGGAAGAGACCCAGTACTTC. Translation: CASSLVSRGEEETQYF.

The chain is built from TRBV5-1 and TRBJ2-7; a weak D match, TRBD2 (6 bases). The germline V gene has CDR1 SGHRS and CDR2 YFSETQ. This CDR3 has 13 residues. The V gene lost 4 bases and the J gene lost 6 bases, with 14 bases spanning the gap. CDR3 amino acids: CASSVSVGGEQYF. The CDR3 region has the DNA TGCGCCAGCAGCGTCTCAGTCGGGGGCGAGCAGTACTTC.

In this sample, this clone turned up once. The chain couples TRBV7-8 to TRBJ1-1; D is unresolved. This CDR3 has 14 residues. Trimming took off 6 bases at V and 3 bases at J, with 14 bases between the two ends. CDR1 and CDR2 from the germline V gene are SGHVS and FQNEAQ. The CDR3 reads CASSPSPTDTEAFF. CDR3 in DNA: TGTGCCAGCAGTCCCTCCCCCACGGACACTGAAGCTTTCTTT.

This rearrangement joins TRBV4-3 to TRBJ1-4; D uncertain. CDR1 and CDR2 (germline): LGHNA, YSLEER. V lost 4 bases and J lost 0, with 9 bases in between. The CDR3 length is 15 residues. CDR3 amino acids: CASSRLFATNEKLFF. The CDR3 DNA follows: TGCGCCAGCAGCCGACTCTTTGCAACTAATGAAAAACTGTTTTTT.

Worth noting for this clone: A single base separates this from a much larger clone, so it may be a read error. This sequence joins TRBV11-2 and TRBJ2-7; D is unclear. From germline, CDR1 is SGHAT and CDR2 FQNNGV. V was clipped by 2 bases and J by 2 bases, with 4 bases between them. CDR3 length equals 12 residues. CDR3 residues: CASSLRAYEQYF. As DNA, the CDR3 is TGTGCCAGCAGCTTACGGGCCTACGAGCAGTACTTC.

The V call is TRBV19, the J call TRBJ2-7; 8 nucleotides agree with TRBD2. J lost 3 bases, V lost 4 bases, and 11 bases had no gene match. CDR1 LNHDA and CDR2 SQIVND come from the germline V gene (reference sequence). The CDR3 has 16 residues. CDR3 residues: CASSTSLAGLYYEQYF. The CDR3 coding sequence is TGTGCCAGTAGTACCTCTCTAGCGGGTCTCTACTACGAGCAGTACTTC.

The chain is built from TRBV4-1 and TRBJ2-4; TRBD1 aligns across 8 bases. This CDR3 is built from 17 residues. V lost 1 base to trimming and J lost 3 bases; unmatched junction nucleotides: 8. In germline, CDR1 is MGHRA, CDR2 YSYEKL. The CDR3 here is CASSQAPGQVNKNIQYF. The CDR3 DNA reads as TGCGCCAGCAGCCAAGCTCCGGGACAGGTGAACAAAAACATTCAGTACTTC.

The V call is TRBV12-5, the J call TRBJ1-1; D perhaps matches TRBD1 (5 bases). This CDR3 is 15 amino acids long. Germline V lookup: CDR1 LGHNT, CDR2 FRNRAP. Trimming pared 0 bases from V and 5 bases from J, leaving 13 bases between. The CDR3 region is CASGLVLGAPTEAFF. The DNA for the CDR3 is TGTGCTAGTGGTTTGGTATTAGGGGCCCCTACTGAAGCTTTCTTT.

The chain joins TRBV10-2 to TRBJ1-1; 9 bases map to TRBD1. The junction had 12 bases not matched to a gene; V was cut back by 6 bases and J by 4 bases. In germline, CDR1 is WSHSY, CDR2 SAAADI. The CDR3 totals 16 residues. In DNA, the CDR3 is TGCGCCAGCAGCGACAACAGGGGGCTCGTTACCACTGAAGCTTTCTTT. It translates to CASSDNRGLVTTEAFF.

This chain connects TRBV7-8 to TRBJ2-4, with 7 bases aligning to TRBD1. With 5 bases clipped from V and 5 bases from J, the junction kept 18 bases outside the gene matches. This CDR3 is built from 18 residues. CDR1 SGHVS and CDR2 FQNEAQ come from the germline V gene. The CDR3 protein is CASSADHRGFPKENIQYF. The CDR3 nucleotides read TGTGCCAGCAGCGCCGACCACAGGGGTTTCCCAAAAGAAAACATTCAGTACTTC.

The count of this clone is one. This chain uses TRBV6-4 with TRBJ1-2; 12 bases line up with TRBD1. V lost 5 bases and J lost 10; bases outside the gene matches: 5. Per the germline V gene, CDR1 is MRHNA and CDR2 is SNTAGT. This CDR3 has 13 amino acids. This CDR3 is CASSRDRGRDYTF. CDR3 coding DNA: TGTGCCAGCAGTCGGGACAGGGGGCGCGACTACACCTTC.

This clone occurred a few times. At the DNA level, this CDR3 is encoded by other sequences in the same sample as well. V gene TRBV19 combines with J gene TRBJ2-7, with 8 bases aligning to TRBD2. Germline V gives CDR1 LNHDA, CDR2 SQIVND (reference sequence). Trimming at V came to 5 bases and at J to 0 bases, leaving 3 bases not matched to a gene. The CDR3 has 14 residues. The CDR3 nucleotides are TGTGCCAGTAGTTTCGGGAGGGGCTCCTACGAGCAGTACTTC. Protein sequence: CASSFGRGSYEQYF.

CDR3 in amino acids: CASSLWTAGRETQYF. Written as DNA, the CDR3 is TGTGCCAGCAGCTTATGGACCGCGGGTCGAGAGACCCAGTACTTC. The rearrangement links TRBV11-2 to TRBJ2-5; perhaps TRBD2 as D (5 bases). Trimming took off 2 bases at V and 4 bases at J, with 14 bases between the two ends. Germline assignment: CDR1 SGHAT and CDR2 FQNNGV. The CDR3 is 15 residues long.

The V gene is TRBV9, the J gene TRBJ2-3; 8 bases match TRBD1. This CDR3 contains 14 residues. Per the germline V gene, CDR1 is SGDLS and CDR2 is YYNGEE. J gave up 4 bases and V 3 bases, and 4 bases lay outside the gene matches. The CDR3 here is CASSAAGGPDTQYF. For the CDR3, the DNA is TGTGCCAGCAGCGCTGCAGGGGGCCCAGATACGCAGTATTTT.

The genes are TRBV9 and TRBJ2-2; TRBD1 is a possible D gene (6 bases). Germline assignment: CDR1 SGDLS and CDR2 YYNGEE. The V gene lost 0 bases and the J gene lost 7 bases, with 16 bases spanning the gap. This CDR3 has 16 amino acids. The CDR3 region is CASSVAGHPDVGELFF. The CDR3 coding sequence is TGTGCCAGCAGCGTAGCGGGACACCCCGACGTCGGGGAGCTGTTTTTT.